This TCR beta chain was observed in a study of blood T cell repertoires in COVID-19. Background on the study: COVID-19 samples, acute and convalescent, were from the United States, Italy and Spain. Nucleic acid was either cDNA or gDNA, and it came from T cells, B-cell-depleted T cells, or PBMCs.

Repertoires were generated with immunoSEQ multiplex PCR, while TCRdb's copy carries only in-frame clones and drops some. This table holds 140,000 to 150,000 clones, 81% found once. CDR3 length equals 14 residues. The germline CDR1 and CDR2 sequences are SGHTA and FQGNSA. Trimming stripped 6 bases from V and 0 bases from J, with 11 bases between. This sequence was found in a human donor in a cohort sampled during active COVID-19. The chain uses TRBV7-2 and TRBJ1-1; TRBD1 is a possible D gene (5 bases). The sequenced sample consisted of peripheral blood. CDR3 sequence reads: CASSSGFMNTEAFF. The CDR3 DNA sequence: TGTGCCAGCAGTTCAGGGTTTATGAACACTGAAGCTTTCTTT.